The clone carrying this T cell receptor beta chain has just one count. This specimen belongs to a study of technical replicates of blood from a few donors. Produced via immunoSEQ multiplex PCR; TCRdb's table is partial and in-frame only. Seen here are tens of thousands of clones, around 94% observed once, and the top ten hold more than 0.35%. Looked up from germline, CDR1 is SGHVS and CDR2 is FNYEAQ. This CDR3 is 13 amino acids long. V was cut by 1 base and J by 8 bases, with 11 bases left in between. The specimen sequenced was T cells isolated from PBMCs. The chain is built from TRBV7-6 and TRBJ1-1; no definite D call. This clonotype was sampled from a human donor in good health. The CDR3 loop is CASSLVGPREAFF. The CDR3 DNA follows: TGTGCCAGCAGCTTAGTTGGCCCCCGCGAAGCTTTCTTT.